A selection of T cell receptor beta chains follows, all from one sample in a study of human T cells and chemical hapten exposure. MiXCR, applied by TCRdb to the RACE reads, yields one record per CDR3 protein. The data contain about 300,000 distinct CDR3 sequences, 4.5% to 5.5% of them singletons. Sequenced here: whole blood, sampled in connection with sensitization to the hapten diphenylcyclopropenone (DPC). All receptors derive from a woman between 18 and 29 years old with alopecia areata. Some clones in this sample may be carry-over from other donors' samples. CDR3s include the opening cysteine and the closing phenylalanine or tryptophan. The order of the fields is J gene, D gene, CDR3 length, clone size, V gene, CDR3 DNA, CDR3 protein. The D gene is left open where the match is weak. The size of a clone is reported for some rows only, either as once, few or many, or as a class for expanded clones.

j_call: TRBJ1-1
d_call: NA
cdr3_length: 13
clone_size: NA
v_call: TRBV27
cdr3_nt: TGTGCCAGCAGTTTATCGATAGTTACTGAAGCTTTCTTT
cdr3_aa: CASSLSIVTEAFF

j_call: TRBJ2-3
d_call: TRBD1
cdr3_length: 15
clone_size: NA
v_call: TRBV12-3/TRBV12-4
cdr3_nt: TGTGCCAGCAGCCGCAGGGGGCGCAGCACAGATACGCAGTATTTT
cdr3_aa: CASSRRGRSTDTQYF

j_call: TRBJ1-1
d_call: TRBD1
cdr3_length: 16
clone_size: many
v_call: TRBV5-4
cdr3_nt: TGTGCCAGCAGCACATACAGGGGGCGTGGGAACACTGAAGCTTTCTTT
cdr3_aa: CASSTYRGRGNTEAFF

j_call: TRBJ1-2
d_call: TRBD1
cdr3_length: 15
clone_size: many
v_call: TRBV4-3
cdr3_nt: TGCGCCAGCAGCCAGGAGACAGGGTCCCTATATGGCTACACCTTC
cdr3_aa: CASSQETGSLYGYTF

j_call: TRBJ1-1
d_call: TRBD1
cdr3_length: 14
clone_size: many
v_call: TRBV12-3/TRBV12-4
cdr3_nt: TGTGCCAGCAGCCGACAGGGAGTTTACACTGAAGCTTTCTTT
cdr3_aa: CASSRQGVYTEAFF

j_call: TRBJ1-1
d_call: NA
cdr3_length: 11
clone_size: few
v_call: TRBV5-5
cdr3_nt: TGTGCCAGCAGCTGGGAGCAAGAGGCTTTCTTT
cdr3_aa: CASSWEQEAFF

j_call: TRBJ2-2
d_call: NA
cdr3_length: 15
clone_size: NA
v_call: TRBV10-3
cdr3_nt: TGTGCCATCAGTGTTGGTAGAGGTGAAAGCGGGGAGCTGTTTTTT
cdr3_aa: CAISVGRGESGELFF

j_call: TRBJ1-5
d_call: NA
cdr3_length: 16
clone_size: NA
v_call: TRBV5-1
cdr3_nt: TGCGCCAGCAGCCTACGGACGGACATGGCCAATCAGCCCCAGCATTTT
cdr3_aa: CASSLRTDMANQPQHF

j_call: TRBJ1-4
d_call: NA
cdr3_length: 15
clone_size: NA
v_call: TRBV20-1
cdr3_nt: TGCAGTGCTAGAGATCCGGCTGCAACTAATGAAAAACTGTTTTTT
cdr3_aa: CSARDPAATNEKLFF

j_call: TRBJ1-1
d_call: TRBD1
cdr3_length: 15
clone_size: few
v_call: TRBV5-4
cdr3_nt: TGTGCCAGCAGCTTGGATGCAGGGGGCCCTACTGAAGCTTTCTTT
cdr3_aa: CASSLDAGGPTEAFF

j_call: TRBJ2-2
d_call: TRBD1
cdr3_length: 17
clone_size: many
v_call: TRBV7-9
cdr3_nt: TGTGCCAGCAGCTTAGCCTGGGGACAGGGGAACACCGGGGAGCTGTTTTTT
cdr3_aa: CASSLAWGQGNTGELFF

j_call: TRBJ2-3
d_call: TRBD2
cdr3_length: 15
clone_size: NA
v_call: TRBV6-2/TRBV6-3
cdr3_nt: TGTGCCAGCAGTTACGAGGCTAGCGGGGGAAATACGCAGTATTTT
cdr3_aa: CASSYEASGGNTQYF

j_call: TRBJ2-3
d_call: NA
cdr3_length: 16
clone_size: NA
v_call: TRBV4-3
cdr3_nt: TGCGCCAGCAGCCAAGATTACGGGGGTCCGCCAGATACGCAGTATTTT
cdr3_aa: CASSQDYGGPPDTQYF

j_call: TRBJ1-4
d_call: NA
cdr3_length: 16
clone_size: many
v_call: TRBV7-2
cdr3_nt: TGTGCCAGCAGCTTATCGAGGACCACTGAAGTCGAAAAACTGTTTTTT
cdr3_aa: CASSLSRTTEVEKLFF

j_call: TRBJ2-1
d_call: NA
cdr3_length: 15
clone_size: many
v_call: TRBV5-1
cdr3_nt: TGCGCCAGCAGCTTGGGTGGCAGCTCCTACAATGAGCAGTTCTTC
cdr3_aa: CASSLGGSSYNEQFF

j_call: TRBJ1-1
d_call: TRBD1
cdr3_length: 16
clone_size: NA
v_call: TRBV13
cdr3_nt: TGTGCCAGCAGCCTAGAGGGGACAGGGGGTTTGACTGAAGCTTTCTTT
cdr3_aa: CASSLEGTGGLTEAFF

j_call: TRBJ1-2
d_call: NA
cdr3_length: 14
clone_size: NA
v_call: TRBV27
cdr3_nt: TGTGCCAGCAGTCCCGCCGGAATGGACTATGGCTACACCTTC
cdr3_aa: CASSPAGMDYGYTF

j_call: TRBJ2-7
d_call: NA
cdr3_length: 11
clone_size: NA
v_call: TRBV5-6
cdr3_nt: TGTGCCAGCAGCTTGCAAGTAGAGCAGTACTTC
cdr3_aa: CASSLQVEQYF

j_call: TRBJ2-3
d_call: NA
cdr3_length: 14
clone_size: NA
v_call: TRBV27
cdr3_nt: TGTGCCAGCCTCAAGAGCGGGAGCACAGATACGCAGTATTTT
cdr3_aa: CASLKSGSTDTQYF

j_call: TRBJ2-7
d_call: TRBD1
cdr3_length: 15
clone_size: many
v_call: TRBV28
cdr3_nt: TGTGCCAGCAGCATGACCGGGACAGGAGGAAACGAGCAGTACTTC
cdr3_aa: CASSMTGTGGNEQYF

j_call: TRBJ2-1
d_call: TRBD2
cdr3_length: 15
clone_size: many
v_call: TRBV20-1
cdr3_nt: TGCAGTGCTAGAGATAAGGGGACTAGACTAAATGAGCAGTTCTTC
cdr3_aa: CSARDKGTRLNEQFF

j_call: TRBJ1-1
d_call: NA
cdr3_length: 14
clone_size: NA
v_call: TRBV14
cdr3_nt: TGTGCCAGCAGCCAAGCCCGGGACGGTGGAATAGCTTTCTTT
cdr3_aa: CASSQARDGGIAFF

j_call: TRBJ1-1
d_call: TRBD1
cdr3_length: 17
clone_size: few
v_call: TRBV4-2
cdr3_nt: TGTGCCAGCAGCCAATCATCCAGGGGGTTAATGAACACTGAAGCTTTCTTT
cdr3_aa: CASSQSSRGLMNTEAFF

j_call: TRBJ1-1
d_call: TRBD1
cdr3_length: 16
clone_size: many
v_call: TRBV6-8
cdr3_nt: TGTGCCAGCAGTTCTGGATTGGCGACAGGGGGAACTGAAGCTTTCTTT
cdr3_aa: CASSSGLATGGTEAFF

j_call: TRBJ1-4
d_call: TRBD1
cdr3_length: 15
clone_size: NA
v_call: TRBV12-3/TRBV12-4
cdr3_nt: TGTGCCAGCAGTATGACAGGGGGGCAGAATGAAAAACTGTTTTTT
cdr3_aa: CASSMTGGQNEKLFF

j_call: TRBJ1-4
d_call: NA
cdr3_length: 15
clone_size: NA
v_call: TRBV12-3/TRBV12-4
cdr3_nt: TGTGCCAGCAGTTTCTCGGGGGGGATTAATGAAAAACTGTTTTTT
cdr3_aa: CASSFSGGINEKLFF